This entry features one T cell receptor (beta chain) sequence. As for time point: peripheral blood 6 weeks after treatment start. These data originate in a study of PD-L1 blockade in urothelial cancer. This CDR3 is built from 13 residues. V dropped 10 bases and J dropped 0 bases, with 11 bases sitting between them. The germline V gene encodes CDR1 ENHRY and CDR2 SYGVKD. Repertoires were generated with immunoSEQ multiplex PCR, while TCRdb's copy carries only in-frame clones and drops some. The sample lists 35,000 to 55,000 clones, approximately 78% seen once, with 13% in the top ten. The TCR originated in a man in his sixties with urothelial cancer. The sequencing here drew on PBMCs, taken around atezolizumab (anti-PD-L1) treatment. The chain is built from TRBV10-3 and TRBJ2-3, with a possible D match to TRBD1 (5 bases). The DNA of the CDR3 is TGTGCCACCCAGACAGATAGCACAGATACGCAGTATTTT. Its translation: CATQTDSTDTQYF.